A selection of T cell receptor beta chains follows, all from one sample in a study of T cell responses to AZD1222 COVID-19 vaccine. Produced via immunoSEQ multiplex PCR; TCRdb's table is partial and in-frame only. The sample records 90,000 to 140,000 clones, over 75% being singletons. The sample consisted of peripheral blood, taken on day 0 of AZD1222 vaccination. Receptors were obtained from an adult in good health. CDR3s include the opening cysteine and the closing phenylalanine or tryptophan. The D gene is left open where the match is weak. Size values are once, few and many counts, or a class for expanded clones, and some rows have none.

v_gene	j_gene	abundance	d_gene	CDR3nt	CDR3aa
TRBV28	TRBJ2-7	-	TRBD2	TGTGCCAGCAGTTTACCTCTAGCGGGCCGCTCCTACGAGCAGTACTTC	CASSLPLAGRSYEQYF
TRBV19	TRBJ2-2	-	TRBD2	TGTGCCAGCCGCAACGGGCTAGCGGGAGGAACCGGGGAGCTGTTTTTT	CASRNGLAGGTGELFF
TRBV6-5	TRBJ2-1	-	-	TGTGCCAGCCGATCCCGGGACTTCACCTACAATGAGCAGTTCTTC	CASRSRDFTYNEQFF
TRBV19	TRBJ1-3	-	-	TGTGCCAGTAAGGCTGTCTCTGGAAACACCATATATTTT	CASKAVSGNTIYF
TRBV2	TRBJ1-1	-	TRBD1	TGTGCCAGCAGCAGGACAGGAGAAGCTTTCTTT	CASSRTGEAFF
TRBV7-9	TRBJ2-7	-	-	TGTGCCAGCAGTCGCGACTACGAGCAGTACTTC	CASSRDYEQYF
TRBV11-3	TRBJ2-3	-	-	TGTGCCAGCAGCTTGTGGGGCAGAAACACAGATACGCAGTATTTT	CASSLWGRNTDTQYF
TRBV5-1	TRBJ1-4	-	-	TGCGCCAGCAGCCCGGGGACAATTGAGGAAAAACTGTTTTTT	CASSPGTIEEKLFF
TRBV4-1	TRBJ2-2	-	TRBD2	TGCGCCAGCAGCCAAGATCTTGGGCGGGGGTATGAGTTCGGGGAGCTGTTTTTT	CASSQDLGRGYEFGELFF
TRBV3-1/TRBV3-2	TRBJ2-2	-	-	TGTGCCAGCAGCCAAGCCCGGCGGGGCGGGGAGCTGTTTTTT	CASSQARRGGELFF
TRBV27	TRBJ1-1	-	-	TGTGCCAGCAGTTTATCCGGGGAAACTGAAGCTTTCTTT	CASSLSGETEAFF
TRBV5-6	TRBJ1-3	-	TRBD1	TGTGCCAGCAGCCCATACACCGGGACAGGGGGAAACACCATATATTTT	CASSPYTGTGGNTIYF
TRBV25-1	TRBJ1-2	-	TRBD1	TGTGCCACCAGACAGGGTTATGGCTACACCTTC	CATRQGYGYTF
TRBV28	TRBJ2-1	-	-	TGTGCCAGCAGTTTATACTCCCGTGAGAATGAGCAGTTCTTC	CASSLYSRENEQFF
TRBV3-1/TRBV3-2	TRBJ2-7	-	-	TGTGCCAGCAGCATCCGGGGCTACTACGAGCAGTACTTC	CASSIRGYYEQYF
TRBV6-5	TRBJ2-1	-	-	TGTGCCAGCAGTTACGAAGGAAATAGCGATGAGCAGTTCTTC	CASSYEGNSDEQFF
TRBV28	TRBJ2-3	-	TRBD2	TGTGCCAGCAGGACTAGCTGGGCAGATACGCAGTATTTT	CASRTSWADTQYF
TRBV2	TRBJ1-1	-	-	TGTGCCAGCAGCGGACAGTCGCGGGGTGAAGCTTTCTTT	CASSGQSRGEAFF
TRBV7-8	TRBJ1-2	-	TRBD1	TGTGCCAGCAGCCGCTTAGGGGGCTCTGTAATGTATACCTTC	CASSRLGGSVMYTF
TRBV4-1	TRBJ1-1	-	TRBD1	TGCGCCAGCAGCTCAAGGGGGCCCAACACTGAAGCTTTCTTT	CASSSRGPNTEAFF
TRBV7-6	TRBJ1-5	few	TRBD1	TGTGCCAGCAGCTTAGAACAGGGGTTCGGTCAGCCCCAGCATTTT	CASSLEQGFGQPQHF
TRBV19	TRBJ1-2	-	-	TGTGCCAGTAGTACGACAGTCTATGGCTACACCTTC	CASSTTVYGYTF
TRBV7-2	TRBJ2-1	once	-	TGTGCCAGCAGCTTGGGTTTTGGCGGGAAGTTTCCAAATGAGCAGTTCTTC	CASSLGFGGKFPNEQFF
TRBV7-3	TRBJ2-1	-	-	TGTGCCAGCAGCCCCGGACTATCAAGCTCCTACAATGAGCAGTTCTTC	CASSPGLSSSYNEQFF
TRBV19	TRBJ1-1	once	-	TGTGCCAGTAGTATTACGGCCAGGCAGAACACTGAAGCTTTCTTT	CASSITARQNTEAFF
TRBV7-8	TRBJ1-1	-	-	TGTGCCAGCAGCTTAGTCGGGGGAGACACTGAAGCTTTCTTT	CASSLVGGDTEAFF
TRBV7-9	TRBJ2-7	-	-	TGTGCCAGCACCCCGATGGGCTCCTACGAGCAGTACTTC	CASTPMGSYEQYF
TRBV6-5	TRBJ2-3	once	TRBD1	TGTGCCAGCAGGCGACAGGGGAGTGCAGATACGCAGTATTTT	CASRRQGSADTQYF
TRBV6-2/TRBV6-3	TRBJ2-3	-	-	TGTGCCAGCAGCCGTTTGTCGCCGGGCACAGATACGCAGTATTTT	CASSRLSPGTDTQYF
TRBV4-1	TRBJ1-1	-	-	TGCGCCAGCAGCCAAGATCGCCGAGTCATGAACACTGAAGCTTTCTTT	CASSQDRRVMNTEAFF
TRBV4-1	TRBJ1-1	-	-	TGCGCCAGCAGCCAAGTAACAGAGAACACTGAAGCTTTCTTT	CASSQVTENTEAFF
TRBV6-2/TRBV6-3	TRBJ1-2	-	TRBD1	TGTGCCAGCAGTTTCTCCGGGACAGGGACCAGCTATGGCTACACCTTC	CASSFSGTGTSYGYTF
TRBV27	TRBJ1-1	-	TRBD1	TGTGCCAGCAGTTTCAGGGGGCTCATGAACACTGAAGCTTTCTTT	CASSFRGLMNTEAFF
TRBV6-4	TRBJ2-2	-	-	TGTGCCAGCAGTGCCAGAAACACCGGGGAGCTGTTTTTT	CASSARNTGELFF
TRBV19	TRBJ1-5	-	-	TGTGCCAGTACACACCGACGATCCGGGGGGCAGCTTAGCAATCAGCCCCAGCATTTT	CASTHRRSGGQLSNQPQHF
TRBV7-9	TRBJ1-2	-	-	TGTGCCAGCAGTTACCCAATTTCAAGACAGGATGTTAATGGCTACACCTTC	CASSYPISRQDVNGYTF
TRBV2	TRBJ2-7	-	TRBD2	TGTGCCAGCAGTGGACGACTAGCGGGAGACCACGAGCAGTACTTC	CASSGRLAGDHEQYF
TRBV7-9	TRBJ2-7	-	-	TGTGCCAGCAGCTTAGAGACGCAGGCTCCGTACGAGCAGTACTTC	CASSLETQAPYEQYF
TRBV18	TRBJ1-1	-	-	TGTGCCAGCTCACCAGGGGCAGAAGGCACTGAAGCTTTCTTT	CASSPGAEGTEAFF
TRBV5-1	TRBJ2-7	once	-	TGCGCCAGCAGCCTTCAGGGTGGGGGGACCTACGAGCAGTACTTC	CASSLQGGGTYEQYF
TRBV11-2	TRBJ2-1	-	TRBD2	TGTGCCAGCAGCTTAGGGACTAGCCGAACCTACAATGAGCAGTTCTTC	CASSLGTSRTYNEQFF
TRBV18	TRBJ1-4	once	-	TGTGCCAGCTCACCAAGGGGAACTAATGAAAAACTGTTTTTT	CASSPRGTNEKLFF
TRBV28	TRBJ1-4	once	TRBD1	TGTGCCAGCAGTCCCCGGACAGGGGGTGAGGAAAAACTGTTTTTT	CASSPRTGGEEKLFF
TRBV10-3	TRBJ2-7	-	-	TGTGCCATCAGTGACAGGGGAAAGAGCTCCTACGAGCAGTACTTC	CAISDRGKSSYEQYF
TRBV7-9	TRBJ2-7	once	TRBD1	TGTGCCAGCAGCAGTTCAGGGGGCTTATATGAGTACTTC	CASSSSGGLYEYF
TRBV2	TRBJ2-2	-	-	TGTGCCAGCAGTGATTCATGGGTGGCCGGGGAGCTGTTTTTT	CASSDSWVAGELFF
TRBV28	TRBJ1-6	-	TRBD1	TGTGCCAGCAGCACTGGACAGGGTCCGACACCCCTCCACTTT	CASSTGQGPTPLHF
TRBV7-9	TRBJ1-3	-	TRBD1	TGTGCCAGCAACCGACAGGGTGTCGTAAACACCATATATTTT	CASNRQGVVNTIYF
TRBV12-2	TRBJ1-2	once	-	TGTGCAAGTCGCTTAGCGACGAAGGGGACTTATCTCCCTGGCTACACCTTC	CASRLATKGTYLPGYTF
TRBV5-1	TRBJ1-3	-	-	TGCGCCAGCAGCCTGGTTGCAGGGGACACCATATATTTT	CASSLVAGDTIYF
TRBV5-1	TRBJ1-1	-	-	TGCGCCAGCAGCTTACAAACAACCTCAAGGGAAGCTTTCTTT	CASSLQTTSREAFF
TRBV7-9	TRBJ2-3	once	TRBD2	TGTGCCAGCAGCTCAACGGGACTAGCGGGAGCAGATACGCAGTATTTT	CASSSTGLAGADTQYF
TRBV7-2	TRBJ2-5	-	-	TGTGCCAGCAGCTTATCGAAGTACCAAGAGACCCAGTACTTC	CASSLSKYQETQYF
TRBV20-1	TRBJ1-1	-	-	TGCAGTCCGGCCTCGACGTATGAAGCTTTCTTT	CSPASTYEAFF